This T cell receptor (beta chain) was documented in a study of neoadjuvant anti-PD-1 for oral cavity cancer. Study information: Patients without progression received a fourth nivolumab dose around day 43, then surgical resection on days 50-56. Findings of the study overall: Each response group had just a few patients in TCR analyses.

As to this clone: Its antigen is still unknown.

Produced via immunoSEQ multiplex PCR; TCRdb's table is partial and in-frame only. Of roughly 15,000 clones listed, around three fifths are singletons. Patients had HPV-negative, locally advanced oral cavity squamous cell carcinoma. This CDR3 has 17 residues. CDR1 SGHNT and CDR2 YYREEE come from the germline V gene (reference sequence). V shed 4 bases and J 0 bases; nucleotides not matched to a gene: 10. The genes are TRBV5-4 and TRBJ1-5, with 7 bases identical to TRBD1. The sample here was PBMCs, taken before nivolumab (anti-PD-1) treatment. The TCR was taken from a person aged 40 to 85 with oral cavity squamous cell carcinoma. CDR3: CASSPRSDRDSNQPQHF. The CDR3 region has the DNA TGTGCCAGCAGCCCCCGATCCGACAGGGATAGCAATCAGCCCCAGCATTTT.